Listed here are 12 T cell receptor beta chains from one sample, sequenced in a study of blood T cell repertoires in COVID-19. Sequencing was performed with immunoSEQ multiplex PCR; in TCRdb, only in-frame clones are kept and a portion is missing. The table has 360,000 or so clones, 85% to 90% seen once. Material: peripheral blood. These receptor sequences come from a man younger than 30 with active or convalescent COVID-19.

The chain links TRBV29-1 to TRBJ2-1, with TRBD2 matching over 7 bases. J lost 2 bases, V lost 3 bases, and 4 bases had no gene match. CDR1 and CDR2 from the germline V gene are SQVTM and ANQGSEA. The CDR3 sequence is 14 residues long. DNA for the CDR3: TGCAGCGTTGACGTGGGAGGGGCCTACAATGAGCAGTTCTTC. Protein product: CSVDVGGAYNEQFF.

V usage is TRBV19 and J usage is TRBJ1-5, with 9 bases matching TRBD1. Germline values: CDR1 LNHDA, CDR2 SQIVND (reference sequence). Trimming at V came to 6 bases and at J to 1 base, leaving 4 bases not matched to a gene. The CDR3 totals 15 residues. The CDR3 sequence is CASRTTGGSNQPQHF. The DNA for the CDR3 is TGTGCCAGTAGGACGACAGGGGGAAGCAATCAGCCCCAGCATTTT.

The chain uses TRBV7-3 and TRBJ1-1; 8 positions match TRBD1. The CDR3 spans 14 residues. Germline values: CDR1 SGHTA, CDR2 FQGTGA. Unmatched junction bases numbered 5, after V lost 5 bases and J lost 3 bases. The CDR3 protein is CASSVGQGYTEAFF. The CDR3 DNA sequence: TGTGCCAGCAGCGTAGGACAGGGTTACACTGAAGCTTTCTTT.

The chain links TRBV7-3 to TRBJ2-3; perhaps TRBD2 as D (5 bases). V was cut by 5 bases and J by 0 bases, with 12 bases left in between. Germline assignment: CDR1 SGHTA and CDR2 FQGTGA. The CDR3 loop spans 15 amino acids. The chain's CDR3 is CASSQTRTSTDTQYF. CDR3 DNA: TGTGCCAGCAGCCAAACACGGACTAGCACAGATACGCAGTATTTT.

The genes are TRBV6-5 and TRBJ1-3; 8 bases map to TRBD1. With V trimmed by 1 base and J by 14 bases, 4 bases remained unmatched. This CDR3 contains 12 residues. Germline CDR1 and CDR2: MNHEY and SVGAGI. CDR3 coding DNA: TGTGCCAGCAGTTACTTCAGGGGGCAGGTATATTTT. This encodes CASSYFRGQVYF.

The chain is built from TRBV30 and TRBJ2-2; 8 positions match TRBD1. The CDR3 extends over 13 amino acids. Losses at the gene ends were 4 bases for V and 6 bases for J; bases not matched to a gene: 4. In germline, CDR1 is GTSNPN, CDR2 SVGIG (reference sequence). The CDR3 region is CAWNRQGSGELFF. As DNA, the CDR3 is TGTGCCTGGAACAGACAGGGGTCCGGGGAGCTGTTTTTT.

This clone was seen only once. The chain carries TRBV19 and TRBJ2-7; a possible D gene is TRBD2 (5 bases). The germline V gene encodes CDR1 LNHDA and CDR2 SQIVND (reference sequence). Trimming left V 6 bases short and J 0 bases short, with 12 bases between. CDR3 size: 14 residues. DNA for the CDR3: TGTGCCAGTAGCCTTGCTCGGGACTCCTACGAGCAGTACTTC. Encoded protein: CASSLARDSYEQYF.

The J gene is TRBJ2-1, the V gene TRBV4-2, with 7 bases aligning to TRBD1. In germline, CDR1 is LGHNA, CDR2 YNFKEQ. CDR3 length equals 13 residues. V lost 4 bases, J lost 8 bases, and 5 bases stayed unmatched. CDR3 DNA sequence: TGTGCCAGCAGCCGAAACACAGGGGATGAGCAGTTCTTC. Translating it yields CASSRNTGDEQFF.

This clone was seen more than once but under ten times. CDR3 nucleotide sequence: TGTGCCAGCAGCTTAGCGTTGACTAGCAGGGACAATGAGCAGTTCTTC. Residues: CASSLALTSRDNEQFF. The chain employs TRBV7-2 and TRBJ2-1, with 7 bases aligning to TRBD2. The CDR3 is made up of 16 amino acids. The ends lost 0 bases at V and 5 bases at J; junction bases unmatched: 7. Germline V gene sequence: CDR1 SGHTA, CDR2 FQGNSA. Variable domain in full (rest from reference TRBV7-2 and TRBJ2-1): GAGVSQSPSNKVTEKGKDVELRCDPISGHTALYWYRQSLGQGLEFLIYFQGNSAPDKSGLPSDRFSAERTGGSVSTLTIQRTQQEDSAVYLCASSLALTSRDNEQFFGPGTRLTVL.

This chain links TRBV5-1 with TRBJ1-4; D not resolved. The V end lost 0 bases, the J end lost 0 bases, and 6 bases lay between the germline ends. The CDR3 runs to 15 residues. Germline V gene sequence: CDR1 SGHRS, CDR2 YFSETQ. This chain's CDR3 is CASSLAGTTNEKLFF. The CDR3 DNA is TGCGCCAGCAGCTTGGCGGGTACAACTAATGAAAAACTGTTTTTT.

To note about this clone: The sample carries other DNA sequences with the same CDR3. The chain joins TRBV4-3 to TRBJ2-7; tentative D call: TRBD2 (7 bases). CDR1 is LGHNA and CDR2 is YSLEER in the germline V gene. Trimming shortened V by 0 bases and J by 2 bases, and 14 bases separated the two germline ends. This CDR3 has 16 amino acids. The CDR3: CASSQDLRGGTYEQYF. The CDR3 nucleotides are TGCGCCAGCAGCCAAGATTTAAGGGGGGGGACCTACGAGCAGTACTTC.

V usage is TRBV7-9 and J usage is TRBJ1-1; D is undetermined. The CDR3 is 13 residues long. The V and J ends lost 4 bases and 12 bases respectively, with 18 bases between them. CDR1 is SEHNR and CDR2 is FQNEAQ in the germline V gene (reference sequence). The chain's CDR3 is CASSSAATTRTFF. CDR3 coding DNA: TGTGCCAGCAGCTCCGCGGCCACAACTCGTACTTTCTTT.